This TCR beta chain was retrieved from a study of cytomegalovirus exposure and HLA in healthy donors. Study-wide findings and caveats: TCR beta chain V- and J-gene trimming was linked, in a later analysis, to a missense variant in DCLRE1C. It was reportedly the case that the classifier diagnosed cytomegalovirus status with high specificity and sensitivity.

In the PCR, 60 Vbeta and 13 Jbeta primers were used. The table came from immunoSEQ multiplex PCR; TCRdb's copy has only in-frame clones and leaves some out. The repertoire includes around 200,000 clones, 75% to 85% of them detected once, and around 0.69% sits in the top ten. The CDR3 totals 13 residues. CDR1 and CDR2 (germline): MGHRA, YSYEKL. Trimming removed 0 bases at V and 5 bases at J, with 8 bases between. Regarding this clone: Its specificity is not known.

J is TRBJ2-7 and V is TRBV4-1; the D gene is possibly TRBD1 (5 bases). What was sequenced was PBMCs. The receptor comes from a boy aged 5-17 years in good health and CMV-seronegative. CDR3 nucleotides: TGCGCCAGCAGCCAAGAGGGCAGGGACGAGCAGTACTTC. This encodes CASSQEGRDEQYF.